This passage covers 12 T cell receptor beta chains from one sample sequenced in a study of sequential checkpoint blockade in melanoma. The method was immunoSEQ multiplex PCR; TCRdb's version includes in-frame clones alone and lacks a portion of them. The sample lists some 17,000 clones, approximately 80% seen once, with 10% to 15% in the top ten. As to treatment: randomized to nivolumab then ipilimumab (arm A) or the reverse (arm B). The source was CD8+ T cells sorted from blood (inferred from file names), collected from a patient given nivolumab and ipilimumab in sequence. The receptors were gathered from a human donor with melanoma.

The chain combines TRBV4-3 with TRBJ2-7, with 16 bases aligning to TRBD2. CDR1 LGHNA and CDR2 YSLEER come from the germline V gene. With V trimmed by 1 base and J by 3 bases, 12 bases remained unmatched. This CDR3 is built from 20 residues. The CDR3, as DNA: TGCGCCAGCAGCCAAGTTCCCCCAGTCGGGACTAGCGGGAGGGACTACGAGCAGTACTTC. Amino acid sequence: CASSQVPPVGTSGRDYEQYF.

This chain connects TRBV18 to TRBJ2-1, with TRBD2 matching 11 bases. Per the germline V gene, CDR1 is KGHSH and CDR2 is LQKENI. The CDR3 is 16 amino acids. Unmatched junction bases numbered 7, after V lost 3 bases and J lost 6 bases. The CDR3 sequence is CASSPPLAGGRNEQFF. The CDR3 DNA sequence: TGTGCCAGCTCACCCCCCCTAGCGGGGGGACGCAATGAGCAGTTCTTC.

The J gene is TRBJ2-1, the V gene TRBV19, with TRBD2 matching over 8 bases. The CDR3 has 16 residues. With V trimmed by 1 base and J by 0 bases, 2 bases remained unmatched. Germline loops: CDR1 LNHDA, CDR2 SQIVND (reference sequence). CDR3 region: CASSIGREASYNEQFF. CDR3 sequence (DNA): TGTGCCAGTAGTATAGGGCGGGAGGCCTCCTACAATGAGCAGTTCTTC. Using reference TRBV19 and TRBJ2-1 for the parts outside the CDR3, the full variable domain is DGGITQSPKYLFRKEGQNVTLSCEQNLNHDAMYWYRQDPGQGLRLIYYSQIVNDFQKGDIAEGYSVSREKKESFPLTVTSAQKNPTAFYLCASSIGREASYNEQFFGPGTRLTVL.

The chain combines TRBV4-2 with TRBJ2-7; TRBD2 aligns across 7 bases. V was clipped by 4 bases and J by 3 bases; unmatched bases: 6. CDR3 length equals 14 residues. Germline CDR1 is LGHNA and CDR2 is YNFKEQ. The CDR3 sequence is CASSPQLADYEQYF. CDR3 bases: TGTGCCAGCAGCCCCCAGCTAGCGGACTACGAGCAGTACTTC.

CDR3 sequence: CASSSGTGGNEQFF. In DNA form, the CDR3 reads TGTGCCAGCAGCTCCGGGACAGGGGGCAATGAGCAGTTCTTC. This rearrangement joins TRBV6-4 to TRBJ2-1; 11 bases map to TRBD1. Germline CDR1 reads MRHNA; CDR2 reads SNTAGT. The CDR3 is 14 amino acids. J gave up 6 bases and V 6 bases, and 4 bases lay outside the gene matches.

J is TRBJ2-7 and V is TRBV7-9; 7 bases are a match to TRBD1. V lost 4 bases, J lost 3 bases, and 9 bases stayed unmatched. This CDR3 has 15 residues. Germline CDR1 reads SEHNR; CDR2 reads FQNEAQ (reference sequence). The DNA for the CDR3 is TGTGCCAGCAGCTCCTCCTTGACAGGGAACTACGAGCAGTACTTC. It codes for CASSSSLTGNYEQYF.

V gene TRBV6-6 combines with J gene TRBJ1-5; D gene ambiguous. CDR1 is MNHNY and CDR2 is SVGAGI in the germline V gene (reference sequence). This CDR3 contains 15 residues. V was pared by 5 bases and J by 2 bases, with 13 bases between. CDR3 loop: CASSMLDRGNQPQHF. Here the CDR3 DNA reads TGTGCCAGCAGTATGCTTGATAGAGGCAATCAGCCCCAGCATTTT.

This chain links TRBV27 with TRBJ1-1, with a possible D match to TRBD1 (6 bases). Germline V CDR1 and CDR2: MNHEY, SMNVEV (reference sequence). The CDR3 length is 14 residues. Trimming took off 2 bases at V and 10 bases at J, with 17 bases between the two ends. The CDR3 region has the DNA TGTGCCAGCAGTTTAACAGGGCCCTCTCGAGGAGCTTTCTTT. Its protein is CASSLTGPSRGAFF.

About this clone itself: The junction differs from germline at one of its ends, possibly a read error. V is TRBV7-8 and J is TRBJ1-2, with no clear D. The germline V gene has CDR1 SGHVS and CDR2 FQNEAQ. This CDR3 contains 13 residues. The DNA of the CDR3 is TGTGCCAGCACCTTAGATAGTAACTATGGCTACACCTTC. Translating gives CASTLDSNYGYTF.

The chain carries TRBV4-1 and TRBJ2-7; 10 bases agree with TRBD2. Losses at the gene ends were 0 bases for V and 7 bases for J; bases not matched to a gene: 9. CDR3 length equals 16 residues. CDR1 and CDR2 (germline): MGHRA, YSYEKL. Written as DNA, the CDR3 is TGCGCCAGCAGCCAAGATGTGGCTAGCGGGAGTGGTGAGCAGTACTTC. Its translation is CASSQDVASGSGEQYF.

A single count supports this clone. The chain recombines TRBV4-3 with TRBJ2-7; 8 bases map to TRBD1. Germline CDR1 is LGHNA and CDR2 is YSLEER. The CDR3 covers 17 residues. V lost 0 bases, J lost 5 bases, and 12 bases stayed unmatched. The CDR3 sequence is CASSQDRTGGFAHEQYF. CDR3 coding DNA: TGCGCCAGCAGCCAAGATCGAACAGGGGGGTTCGCGCACGAGCAGTACTTC.

This clone was observed a few times. The gene calls are TRBV4-1 and TRBJ2-7; 7 bases agree with TRBD1. CDR1 is MGHRA, CDR2 YSYEKL, per germline. V shed 0 bases, J shed 3 bases, and the junction held 5 bases outside the gene matches. The CDR3 is 15 residues long. The CDR3 nucleotides are TGCGCCAGCAGCCAAGATGAGGGACAGCTCTACGAGCAGTACTTC. It codes for CASSQDEGQLYEQYF.